This TCR beta chain was documented in a study of shared clonotypes between healthy human individuals. Clones were sequenced by immunoSEQ multiplex PCR, and TCRdb holds only the in-frame ones, with some missing. The sample consists of some 2.1 million clones, 85% to 95% of them appearing once. V was shortened by 6 bases and J by 5 bases, with 15 bases between the two germline ends. The CDR3 runs to 14 residues. From germline, CDR1 is SGHVS and CDR2 FQNEAQ. Naive-designated CD8 cells lacked CD45RO, were positively enriched for CCR7, and omitted terminally differentiated effector memory CD45RA+ cells. This sequence joins TRBV7-8 and TRBJ2-3, with a possible D match to TRBD2 (5 bases). The material sequenced was naive CD8+ T cells sorted from blood. This TCR was sampled from a man younger than 30 in good health. DNA for the CDR3: TGTGCCAGCAGTTCTCGAGGGTCTGGAGATACGCAGTATTTT. Amino acids: CASSSRGSGDTQYF.